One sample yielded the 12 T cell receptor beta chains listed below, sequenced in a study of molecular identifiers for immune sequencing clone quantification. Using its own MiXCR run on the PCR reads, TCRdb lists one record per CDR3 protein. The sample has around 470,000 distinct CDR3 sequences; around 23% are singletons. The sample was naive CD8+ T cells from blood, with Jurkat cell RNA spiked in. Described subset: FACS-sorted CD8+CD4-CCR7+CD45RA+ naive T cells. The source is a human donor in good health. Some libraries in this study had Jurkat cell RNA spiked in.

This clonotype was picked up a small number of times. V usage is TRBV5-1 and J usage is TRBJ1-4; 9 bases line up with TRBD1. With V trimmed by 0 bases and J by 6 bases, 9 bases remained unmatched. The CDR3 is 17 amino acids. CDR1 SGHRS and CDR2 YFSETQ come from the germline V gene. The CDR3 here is CASSLGGQGLVDEKLFF. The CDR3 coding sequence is TGCGCCAGCAGCTTGGGGGGACAGGGCCTGGTGGATGAAAAACTGTTTTTT.

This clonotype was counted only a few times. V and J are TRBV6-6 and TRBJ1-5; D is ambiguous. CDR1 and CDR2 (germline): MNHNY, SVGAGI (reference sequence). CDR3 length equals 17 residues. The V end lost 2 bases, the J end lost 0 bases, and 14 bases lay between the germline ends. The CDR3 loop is CASSYLSAGSSNQPQHF. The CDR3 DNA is TGTGCCAGCAGTTACCTAAGCGCCGGATCTAGCAATCAGCCCCAGCATTTT.

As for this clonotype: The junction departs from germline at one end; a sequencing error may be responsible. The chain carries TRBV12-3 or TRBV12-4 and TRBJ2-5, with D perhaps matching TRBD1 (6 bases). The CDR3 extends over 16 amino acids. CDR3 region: CASSLALKGVGEAQYF. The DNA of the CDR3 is TGTGCCAGCAGTTTAGCACTTAAGGGGGTTGGAGAGGCCCAGTACTTC.

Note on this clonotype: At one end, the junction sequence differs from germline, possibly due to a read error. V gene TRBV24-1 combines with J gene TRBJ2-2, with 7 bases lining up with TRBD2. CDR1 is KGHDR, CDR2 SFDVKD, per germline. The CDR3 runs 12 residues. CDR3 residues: CATSLGSGELSF. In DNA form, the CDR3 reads TGTGCCACCAGTTTGGGGAGCGGGGAGCTGTCTTTT.

The CDR3 sequence is CASSFGQGVYGYTF. The CDR3 bases are TGTGCCAGCAGCTTCGGACAGGGGGTCTATGGCTACACCTTC. The chain couples TRBV5-6 to TRBJ1-2, with 10 bases fitting TRBD1. Per germline, CDR1 SGHDT and CDR2 YYEEEE. J gave up 4 bases and V 2 bases, and 2 bases lay outside the gene matches. This CDR3 has 14 amino acids.

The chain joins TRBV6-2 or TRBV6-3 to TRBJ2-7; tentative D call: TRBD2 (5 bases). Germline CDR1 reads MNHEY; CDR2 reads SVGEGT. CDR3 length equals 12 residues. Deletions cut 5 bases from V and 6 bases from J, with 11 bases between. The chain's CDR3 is CASSLRASEQYF. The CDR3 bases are TGTGCCAGCAGTCTGCGGGCTAGCGAGCAGTACTTC.

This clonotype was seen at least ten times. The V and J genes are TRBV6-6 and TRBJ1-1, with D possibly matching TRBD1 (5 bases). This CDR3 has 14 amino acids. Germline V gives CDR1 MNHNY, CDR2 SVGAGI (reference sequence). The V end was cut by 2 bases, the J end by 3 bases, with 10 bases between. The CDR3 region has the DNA TGTGCCAGCAGTTACCCTCGACAGCACACTGAAGCTTTCTTT. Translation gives CASSYPRQHTEAFF.

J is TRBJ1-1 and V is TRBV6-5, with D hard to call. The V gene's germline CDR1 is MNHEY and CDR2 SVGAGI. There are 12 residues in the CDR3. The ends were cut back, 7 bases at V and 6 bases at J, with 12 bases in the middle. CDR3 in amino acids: CASIGPLSEAFF. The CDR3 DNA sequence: TGTGCCAGCATTGGGCCGTTGTCTGAAGCTTTCTTT.

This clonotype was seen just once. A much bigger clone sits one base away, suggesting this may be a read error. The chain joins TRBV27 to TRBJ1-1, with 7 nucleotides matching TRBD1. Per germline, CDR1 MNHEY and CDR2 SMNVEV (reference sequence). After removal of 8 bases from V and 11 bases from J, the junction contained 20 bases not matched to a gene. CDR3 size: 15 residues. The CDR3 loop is CASSTDRDPQGRAFF. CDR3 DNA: TGTGCCAGCTCCACCGACAGGGATCCTCAAGGGCGGGCTTTCTTT.

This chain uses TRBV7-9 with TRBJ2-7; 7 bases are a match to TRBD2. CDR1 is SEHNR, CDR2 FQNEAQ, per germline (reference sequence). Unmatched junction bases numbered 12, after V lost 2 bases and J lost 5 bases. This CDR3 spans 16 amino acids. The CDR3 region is CASSLTGLGRSHEQYF. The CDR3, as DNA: TGTGCCAGCAGCTTAACCGGACTAGGACGCTCTCACGAGCAGTACTTC.

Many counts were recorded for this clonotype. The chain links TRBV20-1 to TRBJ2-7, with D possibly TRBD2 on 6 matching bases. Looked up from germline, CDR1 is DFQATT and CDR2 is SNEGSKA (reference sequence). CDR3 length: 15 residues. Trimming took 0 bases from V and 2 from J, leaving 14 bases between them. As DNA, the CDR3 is TGCAGTGCTAGAGATTGGGGGACTGGGACCTACGAGCAGTACTTC. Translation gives CSARDWGTGTYEQYF.

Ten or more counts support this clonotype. The chain's CDR3 is CASSLTSAPEQYF. In DNA form, the CDR3 reads TGTGCCAGCAGCCTGACTAGCGCGCCGGAGCAGTACTTC. This chain connects TRBV7-9 to TRBJ2-7, with 8 bases identical to TRBD2. The CDR3 sequence is 13 residues long. The V gene end was trimmed by 5 bases and the J gene end by 7 bases; junction bases not matched to a gene: 7. Germline V CDR1 and CDR2: SEHNR, FQNEAQ (reference sequence).